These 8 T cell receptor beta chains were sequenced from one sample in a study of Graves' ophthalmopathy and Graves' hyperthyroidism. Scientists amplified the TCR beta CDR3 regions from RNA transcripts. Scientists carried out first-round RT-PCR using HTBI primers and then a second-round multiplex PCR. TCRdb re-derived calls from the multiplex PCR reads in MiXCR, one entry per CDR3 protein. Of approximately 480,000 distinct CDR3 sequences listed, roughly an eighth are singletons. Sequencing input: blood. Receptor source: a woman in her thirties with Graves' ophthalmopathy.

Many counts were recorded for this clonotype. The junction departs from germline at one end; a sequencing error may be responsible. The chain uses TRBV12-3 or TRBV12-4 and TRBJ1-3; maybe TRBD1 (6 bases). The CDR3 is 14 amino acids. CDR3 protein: CASSWTVSGNTIYF. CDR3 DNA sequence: TGCGCCAGCAGTTGGACAGTCTCTGGAAACACCATATATTTT.

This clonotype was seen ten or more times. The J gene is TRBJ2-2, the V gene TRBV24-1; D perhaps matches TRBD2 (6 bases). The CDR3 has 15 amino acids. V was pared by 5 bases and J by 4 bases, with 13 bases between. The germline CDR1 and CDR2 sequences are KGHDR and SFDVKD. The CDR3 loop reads CATSGVQGGTGELFF. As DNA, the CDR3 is TGTGCCACCAGTGGGGTGCAGGGAGGCACCGGGGAGCTGTTTTTT.

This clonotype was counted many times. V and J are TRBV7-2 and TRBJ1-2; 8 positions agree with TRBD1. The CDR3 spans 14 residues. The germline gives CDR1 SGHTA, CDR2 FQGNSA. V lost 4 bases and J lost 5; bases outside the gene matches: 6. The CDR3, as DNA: TGTGCCAGCAGCTCCCAGGGGGCGCAGTATGGCTACACCTTC. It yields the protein CASSSQGAQYGYTF.

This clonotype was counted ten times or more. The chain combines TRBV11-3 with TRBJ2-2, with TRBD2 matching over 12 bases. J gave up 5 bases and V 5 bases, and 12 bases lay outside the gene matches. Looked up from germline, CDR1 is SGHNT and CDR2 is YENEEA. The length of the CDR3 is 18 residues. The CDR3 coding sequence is TGTGCCAGCAGCCAATTACGGTTGACTAGCGGGAGAACCGGGGAGCTGTTTTTT. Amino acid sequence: CASSQLRLTSGRTGELFF.

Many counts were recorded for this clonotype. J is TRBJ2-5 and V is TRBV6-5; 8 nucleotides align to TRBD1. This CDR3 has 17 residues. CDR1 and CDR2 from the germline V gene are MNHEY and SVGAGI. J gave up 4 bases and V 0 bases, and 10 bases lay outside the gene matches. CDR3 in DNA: TGTGCCAGCAGTTACTCGCCTGGGACAGGAAGAGGAGAGACCCAGTACTTC. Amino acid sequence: CASSYSPGTGRGETQYF.

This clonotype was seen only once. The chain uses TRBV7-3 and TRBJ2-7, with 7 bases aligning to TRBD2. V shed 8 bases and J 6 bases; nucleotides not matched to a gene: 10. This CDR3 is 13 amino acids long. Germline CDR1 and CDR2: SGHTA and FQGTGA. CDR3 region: CASCPSWGGEQYV. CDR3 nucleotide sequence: TGTGCCAGCTGCCCCTCATGGGGGGGCGAGCAGTACGTC.

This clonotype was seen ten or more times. The DNA of the CDR3 is TGTGCCAGCAGCTTAGTTGTTCCCTTAGAGACCCAGTACTTC. Residues: CASSLVVPLETQYF. The J gene is TRBJ2-5, the V gene TRBV7-9; unclear D gene. The CDR3 is 14 residues long. Germline CDR1 is SEHNR and CDR2 is FQNEAQ (reference sequence). Trimming took 1 base from V and 4 from J, leaving 10 bases between them.

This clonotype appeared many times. The CDR3 DNA is TGTGCCAGCAGACCAAGACTAGCGGGGGGGCTCGGAACCGGGGAGCTGTTTTTT. Its protein product is CASRPRLAGGLGTGELFF. The genes are TRBV6-2 or TRBV6-3 and TRBJ2-2, with TRBD2 matching over 14 bases. CDR3 length equals 18 residues. V dropped 6 bases and J dropped 5; count of bases not matched to a gene: 11. Germline V gene sequence: CDR1 MNHEY, CDR2 SVGEGT.